The T cell receptor (beta chain) under discussion was sequenced for a study of T-cell memory formation after mild COVID-19. V lost 5 bases and J 4 bases, leaving 18 bases between the germline ends. Germline CDR1 and CDR2: SGHAT and FQDESV (reference sequence). The CDR3 covers 16 residues. 5'RACE with constant-segment primers built TCRalpha and TCRbeta cDNA libraries with UMIs. From the 5' RACE reads, TCRdb called clonotypes with MiXCR, one entry per CDR3 protein. The table has some 260,000 distinct CDR3 sequences, about a sixth seen once. Notes on this clonotype: The antigen is unknown.

Findings and limits, study-wide: CM and EM subsets held most contracting CD4+ clones; EMRA held CD8+ ones. Several responding clones turned up in pre-infection memory, indicating that cross-reactive memory may have taken part. Later expanders leaned toward CD4+, whereas clones contracting from day 15 to 85 were balanced CD4/CD8.

This sequence originates from a man between 18 and 29 years old who had mild COVID-19 (a few samples of this study predate the infection). Cell type and time point are not known. Material: PBMCs or a T cell subset sorted from them (not recorded which). The chain is built from TRBV11-1 and TRBJ2-1, with D tentatively TRBD2 (7 bases). DNA of the CDR3: TGTGCCAGCAGCCCAGGGGCGCTAGCGGATTACAATGAGCAGTTCTTC. It specifies CASSPGALADYNEQFF.